This T cell receptor beta chain emerged from a study of neurological immune-mediated disorders. Study results and caveats: Falling below healthy controls, multiple sclerosis showed the least TCR clonal expansion, while HTLV-1-associated myelopathy showed the most.

PBMCs stored at -80 C, numbering 2 million, were the origin of the unsorted libraries. The germline V gene has CDR1 MGHDK and CDR2 SYGVNS. The CDR3 sequence is 16 residues long. The trim removed 6 bases at V and 10 bases at J, leaving 16 bases unmatched. Synthesis of cDNA was accomplished via 5'RACE employing 10-nucleotide random UMIs. Via MiXCR, TCRdb re-called the 5' RACE reads, giving one row per CDR3 protein. The sample includes around 83,000 distinct CDR3 sequences, 13% to 15% seen only once; the top ten take 6.5% to 8%. As concerns this clonotype: The antigen is unknown.

Sequenced input: PBMCs. The rearrangement uses TRBV25-1 and TRBJ2-1, with TRBD2 matching 9 bases. This sequence was found in a woman aged 45-59 years in good health. CDR3 sequence (DNA): TGTGCCAGCAGAGCTAAAGCAGCGGGGGGCGTAGGCGAGCAGTTCTTC. Protein sequence: CASRAKAAGGVGEQFF.